This T cell receptor beta chain was captured in a study of post-analysis software for immune sequencing data. The wider study: Secondary progressive, relapsing-remitting and progressive-relapsing multiple sclerosis were among the included disease courses.

Points on this clonotype: The antigen is undetermined.

Regarding the study as a whole: The study found significantly lower normalized Chao1 diversity in multiple sclerosis patients than in controls. Roughly 5 TRBV segments occurring more often in patients than controls included TRBV5-6, TRBV5-1 and TRBV20-1.

This CDR3 spans 17 amino acids. V was pared by 0 bases and J by 2 bases, with 15 bases between. The germline V gene encodes CDR1 MNHEY and CDR2 SVGAGI. Unique molecular identifiers were present in the TCR beta cDNA libraries. One entry per CDR3 protein, called by TCRdb with MiXCR from the PCR reads. Counted here are roughly 800,000 distinct CDR3 sequences, around 53% occurring once; the ten biggest clones make up 4.6%. This chain uses TRBV6-5 with TRBJ2-3; either TRBD1 or TRBD2 may fit D (5 bases each). The sequenced material came from blood. This clonotype was sampled from a girl aged 10 to 17 with multiple sclerosis. The CDR3 DNA reads TGTGCCAGCAGTTACTCTGGGACGCGAGGGAACACAGATACGCAGTATTTT. Translation gives CASSYSGTRGNTDTQYF.